Following are 17 T cell receptor beta chains from one sample sequenced in a study of cytomegalovirus exposure and HLA in healthy donors. TCRdb keeps only in-frame clones here, not all; method: immunoSEQ multiplex PCR. Seen here are 150,000 to 200,000 clones, approximately 84% observed once, and the top ten hold less than 8.5%. The sequenced material came from PBMCs. These receptors were taken from a man younger than 35 in good health and CMV-seropositive.

The chain employs TRBV29-1 and TRBJ2-1; D is undetermined. CDR3 length equals 12 residues. Per the germline V gene, CDR1 is SQVTM and CDR2 is ANQGSEA. V lost 3 bases and J lost 2, with 5 bases in between. CDR3 protein: CSVEATYNEQFF. In nucleotides, the CDR3 is TGCAGCGTTGAGGCAACCTACAATGAGCAGTTCTTC.

The genes are TRBV11-2 and TRBJ2-5; D is unclear. Deletions cut 5 bases from V and 2 bases from J, with 9 bases between. From germline, CDR1 is SGHAT and CDR2 FQNNGV. This CDR3 spans 13 amino acids. The CDR3 reads CASSPASQETQYF. The CDR3 DNA follows: TGTGCCAGCAGCCCCGCGAGTCAAGAGACCCAGTACTTC.

The rearrangement joins TRBV7-6 to TRBJ2-1, with D possibly being TRBD1 (6 bases). The CDR3 is 17 amino acids. The germline gives CDR1 SGHVS, CDR2 FNYEAQ. V was pared by 0 bases and J by 4 bases, with 16 bases between. The CDR3 DNA is TGTGCCAGCAGCTTAGCGCTAACGCAGGGGCCATACAATGAGCAGTTCTTC. Protein sequence: CASSLALTQGPYNEQFF. Based on the CDR3 plus reference TRBV7-6 and TRBJ2-1, the full variable domain is GAGVSQSPRYKVTKRGQDVALRCDPISGHVSLYWYRQALGQGPEFLTYFNYEAQQDKSGLPNDRFSAERPEGSISTLTIQRTEQRDSAMYRCASSLALTQGPYNEQFFGPGTRLTVL.

The gene calls are TRBV27 and TRBJ2-1, with 7 bases that match TRBD2. This CDR3 comprises 14 residues. CDR1 is MNHEY and CDR2 is SMNVEV in the germline V gene (reference sequence). CDR3 in DNA: TGTGCTACGGGGGGAGGCGAAGGATACAATGAGCAGTTCTTC. Translation: CATGGGEGYNEQFF.

This chain links TRBV11-2 with TRBJ1-3; the match to TRBD1 covers 7 bases. CDR1 and CDR2 (germline): SGHAT, FQNNGV. V shed 1 base and J 0 bases; nucleotides not matched to a gene: 12. The CDR3 has 19 amino acids. DNA for the CDR3: TGTGCCAGCAGCTTAGGAGGGGGCAGCTATTCCTCCTCTGGAAACACCATATATTTT. Its protein product is CASSLGGGSYSSSGNTIYF.

The chain couples TRBV9 to TRBJ2-1; D is perhaps TRBD1 (6 bases). The CDR3 sequence is 14 residues long. The V and J ends lost 5 bases and 6 bases respectively, with 15 bases between them. Germline V gene lookup returns CDR1 SGDLS and CDR2 YYNGEE. The CDR3 coding sequence is TGTGCCAGCAGACACTCAGGGGCCGGCAATGAGCAGTTCTTC. Encoded protein: CASRHSGAGNEQFF. Filled out from reference TRBV9 and TRBJ2-1, the complete variable domain reads DSGVTQTPKHLITATGQRVTLRCSPRSGDLSVYWYQQSLDQGLQFLIQYYNGEERAKGNILERFSAQQFPDLHSELNLSSLELGDSALYFCASRHSGAGNEQFFGPGTRLTVL.

V usage is TRBV6-5 and J usage is TRBJ2-7; D unclear. Deletions cut 6 bases from V and 0 bases from J, with 12 bases between. CDR1 and CDR2 from the germline V gene are MNHEY and SVGAGI. CDR3 length: 14 residues. The DNA of the CDR3 is TGTGCCAGCAGACCAACGATCAGCTCCTACGAGCAGTACTTC. It specifies CASRPTISSYEQYF.

V and J are TRBV28 and TRBJ1-5, with D maybe TRBD1 (5 bases). The CDR3 is 17 residues long. Trimming left V 6 bases short and J 0 bases short, with 18 bases between. Germline values: CDR1 MDHEN, CDR2 SYDVKM. CDR3: CASSPWGVRDSNQPQHF. CDR3 coding DNA: TGTGCCAGCAGCCCCTGGGGGGTTCGGGATAGCAATCAGCCCCAGCATTTT.

The rearrangement joins TRBV5-1 to TRBJ2-7; 7 bases are a match to TRBD2. The CDR3 contains 15 residues. The V and J ends lost 0 bases and 5 bases, in that order; junction bases with no gene match: 8. CDR1 and CDR2 from the germline V gene are SGHRS and YFSETQ. The CDR3 is CASSLAGGSFDEQYF. CDR3 coding DNA: TGCGCCAGCAGCTTGGCCGGCGGGAGCTTCGACGAGCAGTACTTC.

V and J are TRBV18 and TRBJ2-7; TRBD2 aligns across 7 bases. The CDR3 spans 14 residues. Trimming cost V 4 bases and J 0 bases; bases outside gene matches: 3. Germline CDR1 KGHSH, CDR2 LQKENI. CDR3 nucleotides: TGTGCCAGCTCACTGGGGGACTACTCCTACGAGCAGTACTTC. Its translation: CASSLGDYSYEQYF.

This chain connects TRBV27 to TRBJ2-6, with D perhaps TRBD1 (5 bases). The CDR3 extends over 22 amino acids. V was clipped by 2 bases and J by 0 bases, with 26 bases between them. The germline CDR1 and CDR2 sequences are MNHEY and SMNVEV (reference sequence). The DNA for the CDR3 is TGTGCCAGCAGTTTACAGTTGGGGTCCTTAGGACATCTCGGCTCTGGGGCCAACGTCCTGACTTTC. Translation gives CASSLQLGSLGHLGSGANVLTF.

V usage is TRBV25-1 and J usage is TRBJ2-1; 14 bases align to TRBD2. This CDR3 is 17 amino acids long. The V and J ends lost 4 bases and 6 bases, in that order; junction bases with no gene match: 8. The germline gives CDR1 MGHDK, CDR2 SYGVNS. The CDR3 sequence is CASSATSGRAGGNEQFF. The CDR3 DNA follows: TGTGCCAGCAGTGCGACTAGCGGGAGGGCCGGGGGCAATGAGCAGTTCTTC.

The gene calls are TRBV28 and TRBJ2-7, with D tentatively TRBD1 (6 bases). The length of the CDR3 is 16 residues. The germline gives CDR1 MDHEN, CDR2 SYDVKM. Trimming pared 6 bases from V and 4 bases from J, leaving 22 bases between. CDR3 in amino acids: CASSSPGVVVLYEQYF. CDR3 sequence (DNA): TGTGCCAGCAGCTCTCCAGGGGTTGTTGTTTTATACGAGCAGTACTTC.

Only one count was recorded for this clone. The chain carries TRBV7-2 and TRBJ2-5; a weak D match, TRBD2 (7 bases). The CDR3 is 13 residues long. The germline V gene encodes CDR1 SGHTA and CDR2 FQGNSA. V lost 5 bases and J 3 bases, leaving 10 bases between the germline ends. CDR3 sequence: CASSLGGEETQYF. In DNA form, the CDR3 reads TGTGCCAGCAGCCTAGGGGGGGAAGAGACCCAGTACTTC.

This chain connects TRBV19 to TRBJ1-2, with D maybe TRBD1 (6 bases). CDR1 is LNHDA, CDR2 SQIVND, per germline (reference sequence). Trimming left V 3 bases short and J 5 bases short, with 16 bases between. This CDR3 spans 15 amino acids. CDR3 sequence: CASSISWTATYGYTF. CDR3 DNA sequence: TGTGCCAGTAGTATCAGCTGGACAGCAACTTATGGCTACACCTTC.

V and J are TRBV28 and TRBJ2-3; perhaps TRBD2 as D (6 bases). V dropped 7 bases and J dropped 0 bases, with 14 bases sitting between them. Germline CDR1 and CDR2: MDHEN and SYDVKM. This CDR3 spans 15 amino acids. CDR3: CASTRGERSTDTQYF. The CDR3 DNA sequence: TGTGCCAGCACCCGCGGGGAAAGAAGCACAGATACGCAGTATTTT. Full variable domain (remainder filled in from reference TRBV28 and TRBJ2-3): DVKVTQSSRYLVKRTGEKVFLECVQDMDHENMFWYRQDPGLGLRLIYFSYDVKMKEKGDIPEGYSVSREKKERFSLILESASTNQTSMYLCASTRGERSTDTQYFGPGTRLTVL.

The genes are TRBV6-6 and TRBJ1-4; 11 bases align to TRBD1. The CDR3 covers 15 residues. The germline V gene has CDR1 MNHNY and CDR2 SVGAGI (reference sequence). The ends lost 6 bases at V and 7 bases at J; junction bases unmatched: 7. DNA for the CDR3: TGTGCCAGCAGCCAAGGGACAGGGGGAAGTGAAAAACTGTTTTTT. Its translation is CASSQGTGGSEKLFF.